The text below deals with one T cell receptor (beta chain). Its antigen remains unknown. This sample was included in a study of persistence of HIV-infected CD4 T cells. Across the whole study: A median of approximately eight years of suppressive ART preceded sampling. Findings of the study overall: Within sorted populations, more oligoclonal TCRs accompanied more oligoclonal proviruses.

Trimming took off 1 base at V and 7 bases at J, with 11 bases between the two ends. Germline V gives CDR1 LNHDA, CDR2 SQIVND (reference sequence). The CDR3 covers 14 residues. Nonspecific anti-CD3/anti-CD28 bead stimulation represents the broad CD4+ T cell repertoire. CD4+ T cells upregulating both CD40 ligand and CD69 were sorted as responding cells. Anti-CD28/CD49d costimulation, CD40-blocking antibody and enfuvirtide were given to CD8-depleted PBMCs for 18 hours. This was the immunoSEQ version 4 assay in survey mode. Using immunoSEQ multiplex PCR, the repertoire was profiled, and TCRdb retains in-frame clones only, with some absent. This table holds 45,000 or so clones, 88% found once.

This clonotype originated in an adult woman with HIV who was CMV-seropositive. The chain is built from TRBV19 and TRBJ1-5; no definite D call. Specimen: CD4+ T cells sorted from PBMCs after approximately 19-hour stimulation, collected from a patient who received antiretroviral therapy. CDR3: CASSIAGGKQPQHF. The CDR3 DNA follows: TGTGCCAGTAGTATAGCTGGAGGGAAGCAGCCCCAGCATTTT.